These 10 T cell receptor beta chains were all obtained from the same sample, sequenced in a study of siplizumab effects on memory and regulatory T cells. Sequencing used immunoSEQ multiplex PCR; TCRdb keeps in-frame clones, though not all of them. The sample holds about 100,000 clones, around 94% seen once. Sequenced: non-Treg CD4+ T cells sorted from blood. These receptors originate from a human donor in good health.

This rearrangement joins TRBV4-1 to TRBJ2-3, with D unresolved. The germline V and J ends were trimmed by 3 bases and 4 bases, with 11 bases remaining between them. CDR1 is MGHRA, CDR2 YSYEKL, per germline. There are 14 residues in the CDR3. This CDR3 is CASSQIRSSDTQYF. The CDR3 DNA reads TGCGCCAGCAGCCAGATTAGGTCGTCAGATACGCAGTATTTT.

The rearrangement joins TRBV7-3 to TRBJ2-3, with 11 bases fitting TRBD2. Germline V gene data show CDR1 as SGHTA and CDR2 as FQGTGA. The junction had 14 bases not matched to a gene; V was cut back by 4 bases and J by 2 bases. This CDR3 contains 19 residues. Written as DNA, the CDR3 is TGTGCCAGCAGCTCAAAGGGAGGACTAGCGGGCATTCTCACAGATACGCAGTATTTT. Translation: CASSSKGGLAGILTDTQYF.

The gene calls are TRBV5-6 and TRBJ1-2; D is ambiguous. The CDR3 is made up of 13 amino acids. Germline CDR1 and CDR2: SGHDT and YYEEEE. Trimming took 6 bases from V and 4 from J, leaving 13 bases between them. The CDR3 reads CASTPQRRYGYTF. The CDR3 nucleotides read TGTGCCAGCACCCCTCAGCGACGCTATGGCTACACCTTC. The whole variable domain, remainder taken from reference TRBV5-6 and TRBJ1-2, is DAGVTQSPTHLIKTRGQQVTLRCSPKSGHDTVSWYQQALGQGPQFIFQYYEEEERQRGNFPDRFSGHQFPNYSSELNVNALLLGDSALYLCASTPQRRYGYTFGSGTRLTVV.

The chain recombines TRBV9 with TRBJ1-1; D unresolved. The ends were cut back, 3 bases at V and 6 bases at J, with 12 bases in the middle. Germline-derived CDR1 and CDR2 are SGDLS and YYNGEE. This CDR3 is built from 13 residues. In DNA, the CDR3 is TGTGCCAGCAGCGGGGCCCCTTTCTCTGAAGCTTTCTTT. It encodes CASSGAPFSEAFF.

The chain combines TRBV10-3 with TRBJ2-2; D gene unclear. The V gene's germline CDR1 is ENHRY and CDR2 SYGVKD. The CDR3 extends over 11 amino acids. Trimming removed 3 bases from V and 6 bases from J, with 2 bases in between. CDR3 sequence reads: CAISDSGELFF. In DNA form, the CDR3 reads TGTGCCATCAGTGATTCCGGGGAGCTGTTTTTT.

The chain links TRBV5-5 to TRBJ1-2, with D perhaps matching TRBD1 (5 bases). Looked up from germline, CDR1 is SGHKS and CDR2 is YYEKEE (reference sequence). V dropped 2 bases and J dropped 7 bases, with 27 bases sitting between them. This CDR3 is 18 amino acids long. CDR3 coding DNA: TGTGCCAGCAGCTTTAACCGGGCTGGCGCATCCGAGGGACGTGGCTACACCTTC. It codes for CASSFNRAGASEGRGYTF.

The V gene is TRBV30, the J gene TRBJ2-7, with a tentative D call TRBD2 (6 bases). V was pared by 0 bases and J by 3 bases, with 12 bases between. Looked up from germline, CDR1 is GTSNPN and CDR2 is SVGIG (reference sequence). The CDR3 covers 14 residues. DNA of the CDR3: TGTGCCTGGAGTGTACTTGGAGGGCTCTACGAGCAGTACTTC. It translates to CAWSVLGGLYEQYF.

V and J are TRBV14 and TRBJ2-1; 12 nucleotides line up with TRBD1. The CDR3 runs to 21 residues. V was pared by 0 bases and J by 8 bases, with 20 bases of the junction left unmatched. In germline, CDR1 is SGHDN, CDR2 FVKESK. CDR3 DNA: TGTGCCAGCAGCCAAGATCGTGGGACAGGGGGCGCGTGGCGGGGGAAAGATGAGCAGTTCTTC. It specifies CASSQDRGTGGAWRGKDEQFF.

The chain uses TRBV7-3 and TRBJ1-1; no clear D gene. V was clipped by 5 bases and J by 5 bases, with 15 bases between them. The CDR3 runs 14 residues. Per germline, CDR1 SGHTA and CDR2 FQGTGA. The CDR3 loop is CASSPTGSRTEAFF. CDR3 nucleotide sequence: TGTGCCAGCAGCCCAACGGGGAGTCGAACTGAAGCTTTCTTT.

The V gene is TRBV30, the J gene TRBJ1-3; 7 positions agree with TRBD1. Trimming removed 5 bases from V and 4 bases from J; junction bases left unmatched: 2. CDR3 length: 12 residues. Per the germline V gene, CDR1 is GTSNPN and CDR2 is SVGIG (reference sequence). The CDR3: CAWDRVGNTIYF. DNA of the CDR3: TGTGCCTGGGACAGGGTGGGAAACACCATATATTTT.